These 21 T cell receptor beta chains originate from one sample sequenced in a study of CD8 T cells in ankylosing spondylitis. Study findings and constraints: It appeared that ankylosing spondylitis blood was characterized by a TCR beta motif of roughly 8 highly homologous variants.

These receptors have no known antigen. Each CDR3 protein gets one entry after TCRdb re-called the 5' RACE reads with MiXCR. The data show a few hundred thousand distinct CDR3 sequences, approximately 20% seen once. The sequenced material came from blood, either unsorted or a sorted T cell fraction (not recorded which). The receptor source for this set is a male donor with ankylosing spondylitis.

This clonotype has a handful of counts. V gene TRBV7-9 combines with J gene TRBJ1-4; possible D gene TRBD1, 5 bases. This CDR3 region has 13 residues. CDR1 and CDR2 from the germline V gene are SEHNR and FQNEAQ (reference sequence). Trimming shortened V by 7 bases and J by 8 bases, and 14 bases separated the two germline ends. The CDR3 DNA reads TGTGCCAGCACCCTGGGAGGGGAAGAAAAACTGTTTTTT. Encoded protein: CASTLGGEEKLFF.

The genes are TRBV4-1 and TRBJ2-1; the match to TRBD2 covers 7 bases. The trim removed 4 bases at V and 7 bases at J, leaving 7 bases unmatched. CDR1 is MGHRA, CDR2 YSYEKL, per germline. The CDR3 spans 14 residues. The CDR3, as DNA: TGCGCCAGCAGCCGTGGGAGCGGGGTAAATGAGCAGTTCTTC. Its protein product is CASSRGSGVNEQFF.

The DNA of the CDR3 is TGTGCCACCAGTGATCTGAGGAAGTTGGATTCGCTTTACAATGAGCAGTTCTTC. It is translated as CATSDLRKLDSLYNEQFF. The chain couples TRBV24-1 to TRBJ2-1, with D uncertain. CDR3 length equals 18 residues. CDR1 and CDR2 from the germline V gene are KGHDR and SFDVKD. V was pared by 3 bases and J by 4 bases, with 21 bases between.

A remark on this clonotype: At one boundary the junction diverges from the germline segment, which might be a read error. The chain has TRBV7-9 and TRBJ2-1; the match to TRBD2 covers 10 bases. This CDR3 is built from 12 residues. Germline V gene data show CDR1 as SEHNR and CDR2 as FQNEAQ (reference sequence). In DNA, the CDR3 is TGTGCCAGCAGCTCCCTTAGCGGGAGGCCTTGCTTC. Translation: CASSSLSGRPCF.

The chain is built from TRBV19 and TRBJ2-7; D might be TRBD1 (5 bases). The CDR3 extends over 13 amino acids. The V end was cut by 5 bases, the J end by 5 bases, with 13 bases between. Germline CDR1 and CDR2: LNHDA and SQIVND (reference sequence). CDR3 DNA: TGTGCCAGTAGTCCTCAGGGAATCAACGAGCAGTACTTC. Translation: CASSPQGINEQYF.

V gene TRBV21-1 combines with J gene TRBJ1-5. TRBV21-1 is labeled a pseudogene. This CDR3 is 21 amino acids long. The CDR3 spells CASSPLESGGFVACNNQPQHF. In DNA, the CDR3 is TGTGCCAGCAGCCCCTTAGAGAGCGGGGGGTTCGTCGCCTGTAACAATCAGCCCCAGCATTTT.

The table lists this clonotype with a few counts. CDR3 nucleotides: TGTGCCAGCAGTCTCCGACCAGAGACGTACGAGCAGTACTTC. This sequence encodes CASSLRPETYEQYF. This rearrangement joins TRBV27 to TRBJ2-7; D not resolved. The CDR3 is 14 residues long. The germline V gene has CDR1 MNHEY and CDR2 SMNVEV (reference sequence). V was shortened by 5 bases and J by 4 bases, with 15 bases between the two germline ends.

This clonotype was observed a few times. The chain is built from TRBV20-1 and TRBJ2-7, with D perhaps matching TRBD1 (6 bases). Between the trimmed V and J ends, which lost 5 bases and 5 bases, there was a span of 13 bases. The CDR3 length is 12 residues. Germline V gives CDR1 DFQATT, CDR2 SNEGSKA (reference sequence). The CDR3 loop reads CSADPGQHEQYF. CDR3 in DNA: TGCAGTGCTGATCCTGGACAGCACGAGCAGTACTTC.

V is TRBV27 and J is TRBJ2-7; 9 nucleotides match TRBD1. There are 15 residues in the CDR3. Germline V lookup: CDR1 MNHEY, CDR2 SMNVEV (reference sequence). V lost 1 base to trimming and J lost 2 bases; unmatched junction nucleotides: 3. In nucleotides, the CDR3 is TGTGCCAGCAGTTTATGGGACAGGGTTCCCTACGAGCAGTACTTC. The encoded protein is CASSLWDRVPYEQYF.

The chain has TRBV20-1 and TRBJ2-1; 8 bases match TRBD2. Germline CDR1 reads DFQATT; CDR2 reads SNEGSKA (reference sequence). The CDR3 loop spans 15 amino acids. V shed 0 bases and J 8 bases; nucleotides not matched to a gene: 9. The CDR3 here is CSARDGSGAIYEQFF. CDR3 nucleotide sequence: TGCAGTGCTAGAGATGGTAGCGGGGCAATCTATGAGCAGTTCTTC.

CDR3 DNA sequence: TGTGCCAGCAGCCCGGTGGGGTTGAACACCATATATTTT. Translating gives CASSPVGLNTIYF. This chain joins TRBV12-3 or TRBV12-4 and TRBJ1-3; no firm D call. The CDR3 consists of 13 residues. V was clipped by 6 bases and J by 7 bases, with 13 bases between them.

CDR3 nucleotides: TGCAGCGTTGAAGAGGCAGGGCTAGGTGGCTACACCTTC. The encoded protein is CSVEEAGLGGYTF. The rearrangement links TRBV29-1 to TRBJ1-2; possible D gene TRBD1, 5 bases. Trimming cost V 0 bases and J 7 bases, with 12 bases left between them. Germline CDR1 reads SQVTM; CDR2 reads ANQGSEA. The CDR3 is 13 amino acids.

V and J are TRBV4-2 and TRBJ2-5; D uncertain. Per germline, CDR1 LGHNA and CDR2 YNFKEQ. The CDR3 loop spans 16 amino acids. Trimming pared 1 base from V and 3 bases from J, leaving 15 bases between. Written as DNA, the CDR3 is TGTGCCAGCAGCCAAGTGTCATCAGCTTCCAAAGAGACCCAGTACTTC. It encodes CASSQVSSASKETQYF.

The chain couples TRBV5-1 to TRBJ2-5; the D is unclear. The germline CDR1 and CDR2 sequences are SGHRS and YFSETQ. Trimming cost V 4 bases and J 0 bases, with 7 bases left between them. The CDR3 is 13 residues long. The CDR3 loop is CASSPTDQETQYF. The CDR3 DNA is TGCGCCAGCAGCCCGACGGACCAAGAGACCCAGTACTTC.

This clonotype was seen a handful of times. V gene TRBV28 combines with J gene TRBJ2-3; 11 bases match TRBD2. Per germline, CDR1 MDHEN and CDR2 SYDVKM. This CDR3 contains 15 residues. V dropped 7 bases and J dropped 2; count of bases not matched to a gene: 5. This CDR3 reads CASTLGLADTDTQYF. In DNA, the CDR3 is TGTGCCAGCACCCTGGGACTAGCGGACACAGATACGCAGTATTTT.

CDR3 amino acids: CAISESWGDDQETQYF. The CDR3 region has the DNA TGTGCCATCAGTGAGTCGTGGGGGGACGACCAAGAGACCCAGTACTTC. The V gene is TRBV10-3, the J gene TRBJ2-5; weak D call: TRBD2 (6 bases). The germline V and J ends were trimmed by 0 bases and 0 bases, with 11 bases remaining between them. The CDR3 contains 16 residues. Germline CDR1 reads ENHRY; CDR2 reads SYGVKD.

This clonotype was observed a handful of times. V gene TRBV20-1 combines with J gene TRBJ2-5; D is perhaps TRBD2 (5 bases). Germline V lookup: CDR1 DFQATT, CDR2 SNEGSKA (reference sequence). The CDR3 runs 13 residues. The ends were cut back, 0 bases at V and 5 bases at J, with 10 bases in the middle. The CDR3 is CSARDITRETQYF. The DNA for the CDR3 is TGCAGTGCTAGAGATATCACTAGGGAGACCCAGTACTTC.

The V call is TRBV4-2, the J call TRBJ1-5; a possible D gene is TRBD1 (5 bases). CDR1 and CDR2 from the germline V gene are LGHNA and YNFKEQ. Trimming left V 10 bases short and J 5 bases short, with 18 bases between. This CDR3 is 14 amino acids long. In DNA, the CDR3 is TGTGCCACGGGGACGGCATTTGGGGATCAGCCCCAGCATTTT. The encoded protein is CATGTAFGDQPQHF.

This clonotype has a count of ten or more. V usage is TRBV27 and J usage is TRBJ2-7, with D perhaps matching TRBD2 (5 bases). Germline V gene sequence: CDR1 MNHEY, CDR2 SMNVEV (reference sequence). There are 14 residues in the CDR3. V was shortened by 3 bases and J by 2 bases, with 11 bases between the two germline ends. In nucleotides, the CDR3 is TGTGCCAGCAGTTTGGAGGTGGGGACCTACGAGCAGTACTTC. It specifies CASSLEVGTYEQYF.

This clonotype was observed a few times. The chain is built from TRBV4-1 and TRBJ2-7; D gene unclear. This CDR3 has 15 amino acids. Trimming cost V 2 bases and J 1 base, with 12 bases left between them. Germline V gives CDR1 MGHRA, CDR2 YSYEKL. The CDR3 nucleotides are TGCGCCAGCAGCCAAAGTGCTAACCCATCCTACGAGCAGTACTTC. Translating gives CASSQSANPSYEQYF.

This clonotype was recorded a few times. This chain joins TRBV27 and TRBJ2-1; 7 nucleotides agree with TRBD1. V shed 5 bases and J 0 bases; nucleotides not matched to a gene: 4. Germline loops: CDR1 MNHEY, CDR2 SMNVEV (reference sequence). This CDR3 comprises 15 residues. DNA for the CDR3: TGTGCCAGCAGTCCCGGGACAGACTCCTACAATGAGCAGTTCTTC. Translation gives CASSPGTDSYNEQFF.